This T cell receptor beta chain stems from a study of T cells in Graves' hyperthyroidism and ophthalmopathy. Findings and limits, study-wide: In simple terms, a model built on 13 V-J features told ophthalmopathy apart from stable hyperthyroidism.

Researchers barred patients who had uncontrolled infection, other autoimmune disease, pregnancy or lactation. Details on this clonotype: As yet, its antigen is unknown.

Trimming took 6 bases from V and 6 from J; bases not matched to a gene: 8. Germline CDR1 is MNHEY and CDR2 is SVGEGT. The CDR3 length is 14 residues. Amplification of TCR beta CDR3 regions was performed using RNA transcripts as template. TCR CDR3 regions were first amplified by RT-PCR with HTBI primers. TCRdb independently ran MiXCR on the multiplex PCR reads; one entry per CDR3 protein. The table shows 660,000 or so distinct CDR3 sequences, with roughly 45% occurring only once. The sequenced material came from peripheral blood or thyroid tissue (not recorded which). The genes are TRBV6-2 or TRBV6-3 and TRBJ1-5; 7 nucleotides align to TRBD1. The sequence came from an adult man with Graves' disease, either hyperthyroidism or ophthalmopathy (not recorded which). The CDR3 spells CASSRGQAGQPQHF. CDR3 sequence (DNA): TGTGCCAGCAGCCGCGGACAGGCCGGTCAGCCCCAGCATTTT.